The 23 T cell receptor beta chains below come from one sample, sequenced in a study of human T cells and chemical hapten exposure. As to time point: patch test 2, 6 weeks after DPC sensitization. The sample's treatment: therapeutic diphenylcyclopropenone sensitization with weekly scalp DPC. TCRdb ran MiXCR on the RACE reads and lists one entry per CDR3 protein. The sample lists around 80,000 distinct CDR3 sequences; approximately 7% were seen once. The sequencing here drew on whole blood, taken in connection with sensitization to the hapten diphenylcyclopropenone (DPC). Every receptor here comes from a woman in her 30s with alopecia areata. Some clones in this sample may be carry-over from other donors' samples.

This clonotype was observed a handful of times. The rearrangement links TRBV5-1 to TRBJ1-2; no clear D. V shed 2 bases and J shed 8 bases, with 16 bases lying between them. The germline V gene encodes CDR1 SGHRS and CDR2 YFSETQ. The CDR3 runs 14 residues. The CDR3 DNA reads as TGCGCCAGCAGCTTTACATTTGAGGCTGACGGCTACACCTTC. Its protein is CASSFTFEADGYTF.

J is TRBJ1-2 and V is TRBV30, with no clear D. V was cut by 3 bases and J by 4 bases, with 12 bases left in between. This CDR3 spans 13 amino acids. The germline V gene has CDR1 GTSNPN and CDR2 SVGIG (reference sequence). This chain's CDR3 is CAWSLTTSYGYTF. The DNA of the CDR3 is TGTGCCTGGAGCTTGACAACCAGCTATGGCTACACCTTC. The entire variable domain, with the rest obtained from reference TRBV30 and TRBJ1-2, is as follows: SQTIHQWPATLVQPVGSPLSLECTVEGTSNPNLYWYRQAAGRGLQLLFYSVGIGQISSEVPQNLSASRPQDRQFILSSKKLLLSDSGFYLCAWSLTTSYGYTFGSGTRLTVV.

This clonotype was observed at least ten times. The V and J genes are TRBV6-1 and TRBJ2-3; TRBD2 matches at 10 bases. V gave up 2 bases and J gave up 2 bases; unmatched junction bases: 1. Germline assignment: CDR1 MNHNS and CDR2 SASEGT. The CDR3 has 15 amino acids. The CDR3 DNA is TGTGCCAGCAGTGAAACTAGCGGGGCCACAGATACGCAGTATTTT. Its protein is CASSETSGATDTQYF.

This clonotype has a count of ten or more. CDR3 in DNA: TGTGCCAGCAGCGTAGCCCCGGCTAGCGGCTACGAGCAGTACTTC. This sequence encodes CASSVAPASGYEQYF. The J gene is TRBJ2-7, the V gene TRBV9; 7 bases map to TRBD2. Germline CDR1 reads SGDLS; CDR2 reads YYNGEE. The CDR3 loop spans 15 amino acids. The V and J ends lost 0 bases and 3 bases, in that order; junction bases with no gene match: 6.

This clonotype was detected many times. This chain connects TRBV2 to TRBJ2-5; weak D call: TRBD1 (6 bases). Between the trimmed V and J ends, which lost 10 bases and 2 bases, there was a span of 17 bases. CDR1 and CDR2 from the germline V gene are SNHLY and FYNNEI. The CDR3 extends over 14 amino acids. CDR3 loop: CATGPSRGQETQYF. CDR3 in DNA: TGTGCCACCGGTCCGTCGAGGGGGCAAGAGACCCAGTACTTC.

Ten or more counts support this clonotype. This rearrangement joins TRBV3-1 to TRBJ1-5; maybe TRBD1 (5 bases). The CDR3 covers 16 residues. V lost 3 bases, J lost 2 bases, and 14 bases lay in between. Germline CDR1 reads LGHDT; CDR2 reads YNNKEL (reference sequence). Written as DNA, the CDR3 is TGTGCCAGCAGCCATACCCGGGACGGCCGCAATCAGCCCCAGCATTTT. Protein sequence: CASSHTRDGRNQPQHF.

This clonotype was counted between two and nine times. The V and J genes are TRBV7-8 and TRBJ2-4, with TRBD2 matching 7 bases. Germline lookup yields CDR1 SGHVS and CDR2 FQNEAQ. V trimming: 1 base; J trimming: 1 base; junction bases outside the gene matches: 13. The CDR3 totals 19 residues. CDR3: CASSLDKRGLGAAKNIQYF. The DNA for the CDR3 is TGTGCCAGCAGCTTAGATAAGCGGGGCCTGGGTGCGGCCAAAAACATTCAGTACTTC.

This clonotype was seen ten or more times. The chain joins TRBV24-1 to TRBJ2-2; TRBD1 might be the D (5 bases). This CDR3 spans 15 amino acids. V gave up 4 bases and J gave up 5 bases, with 13 bases separating them. Germline loops: CDR1 KGHDR, CDR2 SFDVKD. This CDR3 is CATSDSWTKTGELFF. The CDR3 coding sequence is TGTGCCACCAGTGACTCCTGGACAAAAACCGGGGAGCTGTTTTTT.

This clonotype has only a few counts. The chain joins TRBV12-3 or TRBV12-4 to TRBJ2-2; no firm D call. Trimming removed 4 bases from V and 2 bases from J, with 8 bases in between. CDR3 length: 14 residues. The CDR3 reads CASSSFRNTGELFF. CDR3 DNA: TGTGCCAGCAGTTCGTTCAGAAACACCGGGGAGCTGTTTTTT.

This sequence joins TRBV30 and TRBJ1-6; a possible D gene is TRBD1 (5 bases). V dropped 3 bases and J dropped 10 bases, with 16 bases sitting between them. The CDR3 is 14 residues long. The germline V gene encodes CDR1 GTSNPN and CDR2 SVGIG (reference sequence). The CDR3 region has the DNA TGTGCCTGGAGATCCAGGGCAACAAACTCACCCCTCCACTTT. This codes for CAWRSRATNSPLHF.

This clonotype was detected ten times or more. This chain joins TRBV12-3 or TRBV12-4 and TRBJ2-7; the match to TRBD1 covers 9 bases. Trimming removed 5 bases from V and 4 bases from J; junction bases left unmatched: 6. The CDR3 is 14 residues long. CDR3: CASSPTGQGYEQYF. CDR3 sequence (DNA): TGTGCCAGCAGTCCTACGGGACAGGGATACGAGCAGTACTTC.

This clonotype was seen at least ten times. This chain joins TRBV20-1 and TRBJ1-6; a weak D match, TRBD1 (6 bases). In germline, CDR1 is DFQATT, CDR2 SNEGSKA (reference sequence). The CDR3 loop spans 14 amino acids. V lost 3 bases, J lost 5 bases, and 11 bases lay in between. The CDR3 bases are TGCAGTGCTAGTAACAGGGTTAATAATTCACCCCTCCACTTT. Protein: CSASNRVNNSPLHF.

The table lists this clonotype with many counts. The chain uses TRBV9 and TRBJ1-5, with a weak D call TRBD1 (6 bases). This CDR3 spans 15 amino acids. V was pared by 4 bases and J by 3 bases, with 14 bases between. Germline V gene lookup returns CDR1 SGDLS and CDR2 YYNGEE. The CDR3 is CASSFGGQSNQPQHF. CDR3 nucleotides: TGTGCCAGCAGCTTTGGAGGACAGTCCAATCAGCCCCAGCATTTT.

In regard to this clonotype: This may be a read error: a much more frequent sequence differs by one nucleotide. This chain links TRBV4-2 with TRBJ2-1, with D possibly TRBD1 on 5 matching bases. This CDR3 is 11 amino acids long. Germline assignment: CDR1 LGHNA and CDR2 YNFKEQ. Trimming left V 8 bases short and J 12 bases short, with 14 bases between. The CDR3 reads CASSQGGVQFF. The CDR3 DNA reads as TGTGCCAGCTCGCAGGGCGGTGTGCAGTTCTTC.

Remarks on this clonotype: A much larger clone lies a single base off, so this may be a read error. The conserved phenylalanine or tryptophan normally closing the CDR3 is absent here, so this likely arose from a read error. J is TRBJ2-2 and V is TRBV7-3; D perhaps matches TRBD2 (6 bases). V lost 5 bases and J 5 bases, leaving 12 bases between the germline ends. CDR3 length equals 14 residues. Germline V gene lookup returns CDR1 SGHTA and CDR2 FQGTGA. The CDR3: CASSPRERTGELFS. The CDR3 coding sequence is TGTGCCAGCAGCCCCCGGGAGAGAACCGGGGAGCTGTTTTCT.

The chain has TRBV9 and TRBJ1-1, with 8 bases identical to TRBD1. With 0 bases clipped from V and 11 bases from J, the junction kept 15 bases outside the gene matches. CDR1 is SGDLS and CDR2 is YYNGEE in the germline V gene. The CDR3 extends over 16 amino acids. The chain's CDR3 is CASSVVSGTGSEGAFF. CDR3 in DNA: TGTGCCAGCAGCGTAGTTTCCGGGACAGGTTCCGAAGGGGCTTTCTTT.

The chain uses TRBV11-2 and TRBJ2-2, with TRBD2 as a possible D gene (6 bases). The CDR3 consists of 15 residues. CDR1 and CDR2 from the germline V gene are SGHAT and FQNNGV. V lost 0 bases, J lost 4 bases, and 9 bases lay in between. The CDR3 bases are TGTGCCAGCAGCTTAGATGGGAGGAGCACCGGGGAGCTGTTTTTT. This translates into CASSLDGRSTGELFF.

This clonotype was picked up a small number of times. The chain is built from TRBV5-1 and TRBJ2-3; D unresolved. Germline V gene sequence: CDR1 SGHRS, CDR2 YFSETQ. The CDR3 extends over 14 amino acids. The V gene lost 0 bases and the J gene lost 2 bases, with 7 bases spanning the gap. CDR3 residues: CASSLAQNTDTQYF. The CDR3, as DNA: TGCGCCAGCAGCTTGGCCCAGAACACAGATACGCAGTATTTT.

V gene TRBV7-9 combines with J gene TRBJ2-7, with TRBD2 identical over 7 bases. CDR1 is SEHNR and CDR2 is FQNEAQ in the germline V gene (reference sequence). The CDR3 is 18 residues long. V dropped 5 bases and J dropped 3; count of bases not matched to a gene: 19. The DNA for the CDR3 is TGTGCCAGCAGCCTTAGGGGAGGGCCGCGCTCACCCGACTACGAGCAGTACTTC. The encoded protein is CASSLRGGPRSPDYEQYF. Based on the CDR3 plus reference TRBV7-9 and TRBJ2-7, the full variable domain is DTGVSQNPRHKITKRGQNVTFRCDPISEHNRLYWYRQTLGQGPEFLTYFQNEAQLEKSRLLSDRFSAERPKGSFSTLEIQRTEQGDSAMYLCASSLRGGPRSPDYEQYFGPGTRLTVT.

This clonotype was observed a handful of times. This chain links TRBV30 with TRBJ2-2, with D unresolved. Trimming left V 4 bases short and J 2 bases short, with 14 bases between. The CDR3 runs to 15 residues. Per germline, CDR1 GTSNPN and CDR2 SVGIG (reference sequence). This chain's CDR3 is CAWTRAWANTGELFF. CDR3 DNA sequence: TGTGCCTGGACAAGGGCCTGGGCCAACACCGGGGAGCTGTTTTTT.

This clonotype was detected ten times or more. J is TRBJ1-1 and V is TRBV27; no clear D gene. The CDR3 is 13 residues long. CDR1 MNHEY and CDR2 SMNVEV come from the germline V gene (reference sequence). The V gene lost 5 bases and the J gene lost 0 bases, with 7 bases spanning the gap. The CDR3 DNA follows: TGTGCCAGCAGTACTAAGGTGAACACTGAAGCTTTCTTT. This encodes CASSTKVNTEAFF.

To note about this clonotype: This sequence may be a read error, since a much larger clone differs from it by one base. This chain links TRBV12-3 or TRBV12-4 with TRBJ1-3; D might be TRBD1 (6 bases). The ends were cut back, 5 bases at V and 0 bases at J, with 14 bases in the middle. The CDR3 sequence is 16 residues long. Written as DNA, the CDR3 is TGTGCCAGCAGTCTTAGGACAGTCAACTCTGGAAACACCATATATTTT. Amino acids: CASSLRTVNSGNTIYF.

This clonotype came up many times. The V and J genes are TRBV6-5 and TRBJ2-7, with TRBD1 identical over 7 bases. V shed 7 bases, J shed 7 bases, and the junction held 10 bases outside the gene matches. The CDR3 is made up of 13 amino acids. From germline, CDR1 is MNHEY and CDR2 SVGAGI. The CDR3 DNA follows: TGTGCCAGCACGACAGGGAAAGGGTGGGAGCAGTACTTC. It codes for CASTTGKGWEQYF.